A selection of T cell receptor beta chains follows, all from one sample in a study of shared clonotypes between healthy human individuals. The protocol was immunoSEQ multiplex PCR, while the TCRdb copy is restricted to in-frame clones and leaves out a portion. Counted here are about 2.1 million clones, under 95% occurring once; the ten biggest clones make up approximately 1.7%. The sequencing input was naive CD8+ T cells from PBMCs. The receptors were sampled from a man younger than 30 in good health. Some clones in this sample may be carry-over from other donors' samples. Both conserved end residues are part of each CDR3. A D gene is named only where the DNA matches it firmly. Clone sizes are given selectively: once, few, many, or a class where the clone is expanded.

TGTGCCAGCAGTTTAAACAGCCCCTACGAGCAGTACTTC,CASSLNSPYEQYF,TRBV27,TRBJ2-7,-,-
TGTGCCAGCAGTTTATTCTTCACTAGCGGGTTAGAGACCCAGTACTTC,CASSLFFTSGLETQYF,TRBV27,TRBJ2-5,TRBD2,-
TGTGCCAGCAGCTTAGAAGCGGGAGGGCTTCCAGATACGCAGTATTTT,CASSLEAGGLPDTQYF,TRBV11-2,TRBJ2-3,TRBD2,once
TGTGCCAGCGGAAAGCGGGGCAGCATGAACACTGAAGCTTTCTTT,CASGKRGSMNTEAFF,TRBV27,TRBJ1-1,-,-
TGTGCCAGCAGACCCCGGGACAGGGTTGGTGAAAAACTGTTTTTT,CASRPRDRVGEKLFF,TRBV27,TRBJ1-4,TRBD1,-
TGTGCCAGCGATGAAACCCGGGAGGACAGGGGAGGGTACGGCTACACCTTC,CASDETREDRGGYGYTF,TRBV28,TRBJ1-2,TRBD1,-
TGTGCCAGCGTCCGCCGGGGCATTAATGAAAAACTGTTTTTT,CASVRRGINEKLFF,TRBV6-1,TRBJ1-4,-,-
TGCGCCAGCAGCCAATCCCAGCGGGGATCCTACGAGCAGTACTTC,CASSQSQRGSYEQYF,TRBV4-1,TRBJ2-7,TRBD2,-
TGCGCCAGCAGCCAATGGGGGACCAACAGGGGCACCGGGGAGCTGTTTTTT,CASSQWGTNRGTGELFF,TRBV4-3,TRBJ2-2,TRBD1,-
TGTGCCAGCAGACCCGAGACTAGCGGGATGGAAGATACGCAGTATTTT,CASRPETSGMEDTQYF,TRBV28,TRBJ2-3,TRBD2,-
TGTGCCAGCAGCTTCAGGGGAAACACTGAAGCTTTCTTT,CASSFRGNTEAFF,TRBV5-6,TRBJ1-1,-,few
TGTGCCAGCAGTCCTTGGACTAGCGGTGAATTCACCGGGGAGCTGTTTTTT,CASSPWTSGEFTGELFF,TRBV27,TRBJ2-2,TRBD2,-
TGCGCCAGCAGTGATTCCCTCGCCGGGGAGCTGTTTTTT,CASSDSLAGELFF,TRBV10-1,TRBJ2-2,-,-
TGCAGCGTCCGCACACACTACGAGCAGTACTTC,CSVRTHYEQYF,TRBV29-1,TRBJ2-7,-,-
TGTGCCAGTAGCCCCGGGACAGCGGCTTACGAGCAGTACTTC,CASSPGTAAYEQYF,TRBV19,TRBJ2-7,TRBD1,-
TGTGCCAGCAGCTTACTCGCGGATAGCTCCTACGAGCAGTACTTC,CASSLLADSSYEQYF,TRBV7-8,TRBJ2-7,-,-
TGCGCCAGCAGCCAAGAAAGCGGGCTAGCGGGAAGGGGGTACAATGAGCAGTTCTTC,CASSQESGLAGRGYNEQFF,TRBV4-1,TRBJ2-1,TRBD2,-
TGTGCCAGCAGCTTGGATTCAGGGGGCCGACTCTATGGCTACACCTTC,CASSLDSGGRLYGYTF,TRBV7-8,TRBJ1-2,TRBD1,-